The 3 T cell receptor beta chains presented below share a single source sample, sequenced in a study of blood T cell repertoires in COVID-19. Produced via immunoSEQ multiplex PCR; TCRdb's table is partial and in-frame only. The data show 300,000 to 450,000 clones, roughly nine tenths seen once. Sequencing was performed on PBMCs or T cells enriched from blood (not recorded which). The origin of the receptors is a woman in her 30s who had recovered from COVID-19.

This clone has only one observation. The genes are TRBV5-4 and TRBJ1-3; possible D gene TRBD1, 6 bases. This CDR3 is built from 15 residues. Trimming pared 4 bases from V and 0 bases from J, leaving 11 bases between. From germline, CDR1 is SGHNT and CDR2 YYREEE (reference sequence). CDR3 nucleotide sequence: TGTGCCAGCAGCGTCGGACAGACCTCTGGAAACACCATATATTTT. It encodes CASSVGQTSGNTIYF. Together with reference TRBV5-4 and TRBJ1-3, the CDR3 gives the full variable domain: ETGVTQSPTHLIKTRGQQVTLRCSSQSGHNTVSWYQQALGQGPQFIFQYYREEENGRGNFPPRFSGLQFPNYSSELNVNALELDDSALYLCASSVGQTSGNTIYFGEGSWLTVV.

The genes are TRBV6-5 and TRBJ2-2; 7 positions match TRBD1. CDR3 size: 15 residues. Per germline, CDR1 MNHEY and CDR2 SVGAGI. J lost 7 bases, V lost 2 bases, and 7 bases had no gene match. The CDR3 nucleotides read TGTGCCAGCAGTTACGATACACAGGGGAGCGGGGAGCTGTTTTTT. It yields the protein CASSYDTQGSGELFF.

The rearrangement joins TRBV5-1 to TRBJ2-2; TRBD1 is a possible D gene (6 bases). The V gene's germline CDR1 is SGHRS and CDR2 YFSETQ. This CDR3 is built from 16 residues. Trimming stripped 0 bases from V and 4 bases from J, with 13 bases between. This chain's CDR3 is CASSLGWGLGTGELFF. For the CDR3, the DNA is TGCGCCAGCAGCTTGGGTTGGGGGCTTGGCACCGGGGAGCTGTTTTTT.